Listed below are T cell receptor beta chains from one sample, sequenced in a study of blood T cell repertoires in COVID-19. Method: immunoSEQ multiplex PCR; TCRdb's copy keeps in-frame clones and lacks some. The table includes 200,000 to 300,000 clones, 70% to 90% detected once. Sequencing used peripheral blood. Every receptor here comes from a woman in her 40s with acute or convalescent COVID-19. The conserved cysteine and the conserved F or W are not part of the CDR3 here.

V gene: TRBV20-1
CDR3 protein: SASSAWTGGFEAF

V gene: TRBV6-6
CDR3 protein: ASSSARVDSNQPQH

V gene: TRBV6-1
CDR3 protein: ASSGPGQGNYSPLH

V gene: TRBV7-3
CDR3 protein: ASSRTDSLGTDTQY

V gene: TRBV2
CDR3 protein: ASIQGYGYT

V gene: TRBV2
CDR3 protein: ASSTGLAGGLETQY

V gene: TRBV3-1/TRBV3-2
CDR3 protein: ASSQAGGTEAF

V gene: TRBV27
CDR3 protein: ASSGTYFTEAF

V gene: TRBV2
CDR3 protein: ASSETSRNTEAF

V gene: TRBV6-5
CDR3 protein: ASGLGQGPQETQY

V gene: TRBV2
CDR3 protein: ASSDEGSGYT

V gene: TRBV5-6
CDR3 protein: ASSPVKGENTGELF

V gene: TRBV2
CDR3 protein: ASSEAGKNQPQH

V gene: TRBV25-1
CDR3 protein: ASSEGDTPGYT

V gene: TRBV5-4
CDR3 protein: ATLAGGLGSDTQY

V gene: TRBV27
CDR3 protein: ASSPRQGAPNSPLH

V gene: TRBV5-4
CDR3 protein: ASSSTGLNTEAF

V gene: TRBV5-1
CDR3 protein: ASSLGAWTDTQY

V gene: TRBV27
CDR3 protein: ASSLGAAGNTIY

V gene: TRBV2
CDR3 protein: ASTTVTKSSYNSPLH

V gene: TRBV30
CDR3 protein: AWKGGRGDTEAF

V gene: TRBV19
CDR3 protein: ASSGGQNTEAF

V gene: TRBV30
CDR3 protein: AWSIRKSAGYT

V gene: TRBV19
CDR3 protein: ASSVTGMNTEAF

V gene: TRBV6-1
CDR3 protein: ASSDQTGWGSGYT

V gene: TRBV5-1
CDR3 protein: ASSLWAGSDTEAF

V gene: TRBV20-1
CDR3 protein: SASSGGVQETQY